The 22 T cell receptor beta chains below were found in one sample sequenced in a study of cytomegalovirus exposure and HLA in healthy donors. 13 Jbeta primers and 60 Vbeta primers were used for the PCR. The assay was immunoSEQ multiplex PCR, and TCRdb's table has in-frame clones only and misses some. The sample has around 180,000 clones, 84% seen once. Sequencing used PBMCs. The receptors originated from a man aged 18 to 35 in good health and CMV-seronegative.

The chain is built from TRBV10-1 and TRBJ2-7; TRBD2 matches at 7 bases. Germline CDR1 reads WNHNN; CDR2 reads SYGVQD (reference sequence). The CDR3 extends over 15 amino acids. After removal of 4 bases from V and 6 bases from J, the junction contained 12 bases not matched to a gene. The CDR3 sequence is CASSGSGLDESEQYF. CDR3 bases: TGCGCCAGCAGTGGTTCCGGACTAGACGAGTCCGAGCAGTACTTC.

This clone showed up just once. J is TRBJ2-7 and V is TRBV5-6, with 9 bases identical to TRBD2. CDR3 size: 16 residues. From germline, CDR1 is SGHDT and CDR2 YYEEEE. V was clipped by 1 base and J by 5 bases; unmatched bases: 10. The CDR3 loop is CASSLPGGSGRNEQYF. The CDR3 nucleotides read TGTGCCAGCAGCTTGCCCGGGGGTAGCGGGAGAAACGAGCAGTACTTC.

The chain employs TRBV6-1 and TRBJ2-4, with 8 bases matching TRBD1. The CDR3 spans 15 residues. V trimming: 4 bases; J trimming: 8 bases; junction bases outside the gene matches: 10. Germline CDR1 MNHNS, CDR2 SASEGT. The CDR3 sequence: CASSAPGQATDIQYF. In DNA form, the CDR3 reads TGTGCCAGCAGTGCCCCGGGACAGGCGACCGACATTCAGTACTTC.

CDR3 region: CANPAGTLYEQYF. The CDR3 bases are TGCGCCAACCCGGCCGGGACACTTTACGAGCAGTACTTC. This chain connects TRBV10-1 to TRBJ2-7; D is possibly TRBD1 (6 bases). This CDR3 comprises 13 residues. Germline lookup yields CDR1 WNHNN and CDR2 SYGVQD (reference sequence). V was shortened by 10 bases and J by 4 bases, with 17 bases between the two germline ends.

V usage is TRBV4-3 and J usage is TRBJ2-3; the match to TRBD1 covers 7 bases. This CDR3 is built from 15 residues. Trimming at V came to 0 bases and at J to 3 bases, leaving 3 bases not matched to a gene. Germline V gene data show CDR1 as LGHNA and CDR2 as YSLEER. CDR3 protein: CASSQDAGGTDTQYF. CDR3 in DNA: TGCGCCAGCAGCCAAGATGCAGGGGGAACAGATACGCAGTATTTT.

The chain has TRBV5-1 and TRBJ2-3; possible D gene TRBD1, 5 bases. Looked up from germline, CDR1 is SGHRS and CDR2 is YFSETQ. V shed 1 base and J shed 4 bases, with 13 bases lying between them. The CDR3 has 15 residues. The CDR3 nucleotides are TGCGCCAGCAGCTTGACAGGATCATTCCCAGATACGCAGTATTTT. Protein sequence: CASSLTGSFPDTQYF.

Here the CDR3 reads CASTGTSGGSANTGELFF. The DNA for the CDR3 is TGTGCCTCCACCGGGACTAGCGGGGGGTCCGCGAACACCGGGGAGCTGTTTTTT. This chain joins TRBV9 and TRBJ2-2; 15 bases line up with TRBD2. Germline assignment: CDR1 SGDLS and CDR2 YYNGEE. The CDR3 consists of 18 residues. J lost 0 bases, V lost 10 bases, and 10 bases had no gene match.

This clone occurred a few times. The rearrangement joins TRBV30 to TRBJ1-3; D possibly corresponds to TRBD1 (5 bases). Germline values: CDR1 GTSNPN, CDR2 SVGIG (reference sequence). This CDR3 region has 17 residues. The V end was cut by 8 bases, the J end by 0 bases, with 23 bases between. CDR3: CAMRDFYTLSSGNTIYF. The CDR3 nucleotides read TGTGCCATGCGGGACTTTTATACCCTGAGCTCTGGAAACACCATATATTTT.

The genes are TRBV18 and TRBJ1-4; a weak D match, TRBD1 (5 bases). The CDR3 runs 15 residues. The germline CDR1 and CDR2 sequences are KGHSH and LQKENI. The V end was cut by 4 bases, the J end by 8 bases, with 17 bases between. This CDR3 is CASSLFAGPDEKLFF. The CDR3 nucleotides are TGTGCCAGCTCACTTTTCGCAGGGCCAGACGAAAAACTGTTTTTT.

The chain is built from TRBV6-1 and TRBJ1-1, with 8 bases lining up with TRBD1. CDR1 is MNHNS, CDR2 SASEGT, per germline. The CDR3 spans 14 residues. After removal of 8 bases from V and 7 bases from J, the junction contained 12 bases not matched to a gene. CDR3 region: CASREDRVRGEAFF. In nucleotides, the CDR3 is TGTGCCAGCCGGGAGGACAGGGTTAGAGGTGAAGCTTTCTTT.

This sequence joins TRBV4-1 and TRBJ1-6; perhaps TRBD1 as D (6 bases). CDR3 length: 21 residues. The germline V gene encodes CDR1 MGHRA and CDR2 YSYEKL. V was trimmed by 0 bases and J by 0 bases, leaving 21 bases between them. In nucleotides, the CDR3 is TGCGCCAGCAGCCAAGATTTTCAGGGGCAGGGCGGTTTCTCCTATAATTCACCCCTCCACTTT. Translated: CASSQDFQGQGGFSYNSPLHF.

The V call is TRBV18, the J call TRBJ1-5; 8 bases fit TRBD1. Germline assignment: CDR1 KGHSH and CDR2 LQKENI. The trim removed 3 bases at V and 7 bases at J, leaving 8 bases unmatched. There are 15 residues in the CDR3. The CDR3 DNA sequence: TGTGCCAGCTCACCGGGCAGGGGGCGAACACAGCCCCAGCATTTT. Amino acids: CASSPGRGRTQPQHF.

J is TRBJ2-7 and V is TRBV7-3; 7 nucleotides agree with TRBD2. Germline CDR1 and CDR2: SGHTA and FQGTGA. J gave up 6 bases and V 2 bases, and 4 bases lay outside the gene matches. The CDR3 spans 13 residues. The CDR3 DNA follows: TGTGCCAGCAGCTTAGCGGGAGAGGGCGAGCAGTACTTC. This translates into CASSLAGEGEQYF.

This clone came up a few times. This rearrangement joins TRBV30 to TRBJ1-6; 7 bases map to TRBD1. The CDR3 spans 16 residues. V was pared by 2 bases and J by 5 bases, with 9 bases of the junction left unmatched. Germline CDR1 and CDR2: GTSNPN and SVGIG (reference sequence). Here the CDR3 reads CAWSSFPGTDNSPLHF. CDR3 nucleotide sequence: TGTGCCTGGAGTTCCTTCCCCGGGACAGATAATTCACCCCTCCACTTT. The entire variable domain, with the rest obtained from reference TRBV30 and TRBJ1-6, is as follows: SQTIHQWPATLVQPVGSPLSLECTVEGTSNPNLYWYRQAAGRGLQLLFYSVGIGQISSEVPQNLSASRPQDRQFILSSKKLLLSDSGFYLCAWSSFPGTDNSPLHFGNGTRLTVT.

The rearrangement uses TRBV7-3 and TRBJ1-1; 8 nucleotides align to TRBD1. Germline CDR1 SGHTA, CDR2 FQGTGA. V shed 4 bases and J 1 base; nucleotides not matched to a gene: 2. The CDR3 runs to 14 residues. The DNA for the CDR3 is TGTGCCAGCAGCTACACAGGGGGGAACACTGAAGCTTTCTTT. It codes for CASSYTGGNTEAFF.

This clone was detected only a few times. V gene TRBV5-1 combines with J gene TRBJ1-3; D perhaps matches TRBD1 (6 bases). CDR3 size: 15 residues. V was clipped by 2 bases and J by 4 bases, with 13 bases between them. Germline lookup yields CDR1 SGHRS and CDR2 YFSETQ. In nucleotides, the CDR3 is TGCGCCAGCAGCTTTACAACAGGGACCGGAAACACCATATATTTT. This translates into CASSFTTGTGNTIYF.

V gene TRBV30 combines with J gene TRBJ1-4; D may be TRBD1 (6 bases). The CDR3 is 14 amino acids. Germline lookup yields CDR1 GTSNPN and CDR2 SVGIG (reference sequence). Trimming stripped 0 bases from V and 6 bases from J, with 11 bases between. The CDR3 protein is CAWSVWGPDEKLFF. Here the CDR3 DNA reads TGTGCCTGGAGTGTATGGGGGCCCGATGAAAAACTGTTTTTT.

The chain recombines TRBV27 with TRBJ2-2, with 9 bases identical to TRBD1. The J segment lost 4 bases and the V segment lost 7 bases, leaving 7 bases of the junction unmatched. The CDR3 consists of 15 residues. CDR1 MNHEY and CDR2 SMNVEV come from the germline V gene (reference sequence). The DNA for the CDR3 is TGTGCCAGCACCTTAATGACAGGGGGCACCGGGGAGCTGTTTTTT. Translated: CASTLMTGGTGELFF.

With regard to this clone: Sequence at one end of the junction differs from germline and may be a read error. The J gene is TRBJ2-2, the V gene TRBV4-1; weak D call: TRBD2 (5 bases). Germline CDR1 reads MGHRA; CDR2 reads YSYEKL. The CDR3 consists of 14 residues. The CDR3 sequence: CASSPRENTGKLFF. As DNA, the CDR3 is TGCGCCAGCAGCCCAAGGGAGAACACCGGGAAGCTGTTTTTT.

The chain recombines TRBV5-1 with TRBJ2-3; TRBD2 agrees at 9 bases. Germline lookup yields CDR1 SGHRS and CDR2 YFSETQ. CDR3 length: 17 residues. Trimming at V came to 0 bases and at J to 0 bases, leaving 5 bases not matched to a gene. In nucleotides, the CDR3 is TGCGCCAGCAGCTTGGGGAGCGGGGGGAGTAGCACAGATACGCAGTATTTT. Its protein is CASSLGSGGSSTDTQYF.

This clone was recorded a few times. DNA of the CDR3: TGTGCCAGCAGTTACGCGGGACTAGCTGTGAATGAGCAGTTCTTC. Protein: CASSYAGLAVNEQFF. This sequence joins TRBV6-5 and TRBJ2-1; 9 bases line up with TRBD2. This CDR3 is built from 15 residues. The germline V gene encodes CDR1 MNHEY and CDR2 SVGAGI. Germline trimming cut 2 bases from V and 7 bases from J; bases unmatched to any gene: 6.

This chain links TRBV5-1 with TRBJ1-1; D is undetermined. CDR1 and CDR2 (germline): SGHRS, YFSETQ. The CDR3 contains 15 residues. Trimming left V 0 bases short and J 13 bases short, with 22 bases between. The CDR3 protein is CASSLANQVTVAVFF. For the CDR3, the DNA is TGCGCCAGCAGCTTGGCCAATCAGGTCACGGTCGCTGTTTTCTTT.